This T cell receptor (beta chain) was documented in a study of T cells after yellow fever vaccination. General study findings and limits: Although most clonotypes did not, a small share appeared in both CD4 and CD8 compartments.

Via MiXCR, TCRdb re-called the 5' RACE reads, giving one row per CDR3 protein. The sample lists about 74,000 distinct CDR3 sequences, around 6.5% occurring once. In the case of this clonotype: Its antigen is undetermined.

V was cut by 2 bases and J by 4 bases, with 14 bases left in between. Germline lookup yields CDR1 LGHNA and CDR2 YSLEER. This CDR3 has 15 residues. The V gene is TRBV4-3, the J gene TRBJ2-5, with D uncertain. This TCR derives from a man aged 18-30 years who received the YFV17D yellow fever vaccine. The source was CD8+ T cells sorted from PBMCs, collected 5 days after the first yellow fever vaccination. CDR3 protein: CASSQFGQDVETQYF. The CDR3 nucleotides are TGCGCCAGCAGCCAATTCGGCCAAGATGTAGAGACCCAGTACTTC.